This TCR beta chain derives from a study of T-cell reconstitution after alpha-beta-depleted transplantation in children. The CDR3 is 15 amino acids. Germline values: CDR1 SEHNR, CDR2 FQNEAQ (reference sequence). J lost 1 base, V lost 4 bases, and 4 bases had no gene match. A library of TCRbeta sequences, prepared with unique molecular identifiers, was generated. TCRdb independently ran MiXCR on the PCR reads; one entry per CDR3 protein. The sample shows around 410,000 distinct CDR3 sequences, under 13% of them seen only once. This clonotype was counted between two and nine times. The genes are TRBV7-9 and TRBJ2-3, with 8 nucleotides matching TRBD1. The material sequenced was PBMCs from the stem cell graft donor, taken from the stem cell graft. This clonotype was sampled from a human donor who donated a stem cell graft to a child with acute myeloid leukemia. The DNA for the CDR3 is TGTGCCAGCAGCTACGAGGGACAGGGCACAGATACGCAGTATTTT. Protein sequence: CASSYEGQGTDTQYF.